Listed here is a single T cell receptor (beta chain). Antigen unknown. This sample is drawn from a study of cytomegalovirus exposure and HLA in healthy donors. In the study overall: The 120 validation repertoires used the same platform as the roughly 670 first-cohort repertoires (as reported by a later analysis). Study results and limitations: High sensitivity and specificity were reportedly achieved when the classifier diagnosed cytomegalovirus status. The study listed approximately 160 cytomegalovirus-associated TCR beta chains. Confirmation was obtained in vitro that a few CMV-associated chains are specific for CMV antigens.

Profiled with immunoSEQ multiplex PCR; TCRdb holds only in-frame clones, not every one. Of about 190,000 clones in the sample, 86% are singletons; the top ten hold approximately 1.5%. The CDR3 extends over 15 amino acids. The germline V gene has CDR1 SGHNT and CDR2 YYREEE (reference sequence). Trimming removed 3 bases from V and 0 bases from J, with 12 bases in between. The chain carries TRBV5-4 and TRBJ2-5; the D gene is possibly TRBD1 (6 bases). The sequence derives from a woman under 30 in good health and CMV-seronegative. The sample was PBMCs. The CDR3 nucleotides read TGTGCCAGCAGCTACAACAGGGTCTACCAAGAGACCCAGTACTTC. Translating gives CASSYNRVYQETQYF.